This T cell receptor beta chain emerged from a study of T cell responses to AZD1222 COVID-19 vaccine. Repertoires were generated with immunoSEQ multiplex PCR, while TCRdb's copy carries only in-frame clones and drops some. Among roughly 130,000 clones listed, 86% were seen once. Between the trimmed V and J ends, which lost 0 bases and 1 base, there was a span of 12 bases. Looked up from germline, CDR1 is SGHAT and CDR2 is FQNNGV. The CDR3 is made up of 16 amino acids. Here the sequenced sample was peripheral blood, taken on day 0 of AZD1222 vaccination. The V gene is TRBV11-2, the J gene TRBJ1-2; D ambiguous. This TCR derives from an adult in good health. The CDR3 is CASSLDRSGLNYGYTF. CDR3 nucleotides: TGTGCCAGCAGCTTAGATCGATCAGGACTTAACTATGGCTACACCTTC.